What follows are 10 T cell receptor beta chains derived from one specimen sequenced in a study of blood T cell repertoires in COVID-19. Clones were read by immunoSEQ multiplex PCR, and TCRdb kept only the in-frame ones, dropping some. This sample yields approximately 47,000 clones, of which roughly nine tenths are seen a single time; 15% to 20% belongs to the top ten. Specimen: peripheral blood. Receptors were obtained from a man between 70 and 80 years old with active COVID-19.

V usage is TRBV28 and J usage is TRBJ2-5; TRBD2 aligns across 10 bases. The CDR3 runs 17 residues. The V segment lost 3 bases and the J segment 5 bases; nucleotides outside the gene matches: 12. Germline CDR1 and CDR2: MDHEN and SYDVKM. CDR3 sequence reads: CASSFGLQTSGRETQYF. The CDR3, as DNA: TGTGCCAGCAGTTTTGGGCTTCAGACTAGCGGGCGGGAGACCCAGTACTTC.

The CDR3 DNA follows: TGTGCCCTCATTCTCCGGGACAGGGGCCTAGTGAGCAATCAGCCCCAGCATTTT. Residues: CALILRDRGLVSNQPQHF. This rearrangement joins TRBV24-1 to TRBJ1-5; 10 positions match TRBD1. Germline V lookup: CDR1 KGHDR, CDR2 SFDVKD. The V segment lost 12 bases and the J segment 1 base; nucleotides outside the gene matches: 17. This CDR3 has 18 amino acids.

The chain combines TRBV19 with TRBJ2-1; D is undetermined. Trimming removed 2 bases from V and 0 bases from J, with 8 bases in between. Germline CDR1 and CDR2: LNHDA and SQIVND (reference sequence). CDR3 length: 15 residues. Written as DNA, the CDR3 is TGTGCCAGTAGTATAACCCCCGGCTCCTACAATGAGCAGTTCTTC. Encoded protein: CASSITPGSYNEQFF.

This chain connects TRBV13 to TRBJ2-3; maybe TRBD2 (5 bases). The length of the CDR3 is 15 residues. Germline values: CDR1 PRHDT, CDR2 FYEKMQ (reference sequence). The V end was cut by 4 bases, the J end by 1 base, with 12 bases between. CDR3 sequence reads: CASSYRLLGTDTQYF. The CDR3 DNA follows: TGTGCCAGCAGCTACCGACTACTCGGCACAGATACGCAGTATTTT.

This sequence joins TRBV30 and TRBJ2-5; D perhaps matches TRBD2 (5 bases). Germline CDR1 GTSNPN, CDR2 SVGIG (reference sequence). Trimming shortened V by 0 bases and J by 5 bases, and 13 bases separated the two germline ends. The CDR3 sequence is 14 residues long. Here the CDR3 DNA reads TGTGCCTGGAGTGTACATCAACGCGGGGAGACCCAGTACTTC. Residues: CAWSVHQRGETQYF.

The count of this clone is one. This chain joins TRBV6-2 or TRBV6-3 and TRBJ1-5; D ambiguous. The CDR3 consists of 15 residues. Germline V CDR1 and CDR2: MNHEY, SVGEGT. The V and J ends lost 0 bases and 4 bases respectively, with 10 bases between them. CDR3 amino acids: CASSYSTGRNQPQHF. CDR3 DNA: TGTGCCAGCAGTTACTCGACGGGGAGAAATCAGCCCCAGCATTTT.

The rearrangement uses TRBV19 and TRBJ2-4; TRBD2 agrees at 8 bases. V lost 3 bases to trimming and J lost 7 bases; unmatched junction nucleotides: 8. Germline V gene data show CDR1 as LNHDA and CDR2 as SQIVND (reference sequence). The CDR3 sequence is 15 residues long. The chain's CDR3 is CASSIGGGPQNIQYF. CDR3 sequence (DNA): TGTGCCAGTAGTATCGGGGGGGGCCCCCAGAACATTCAGTACTTC.

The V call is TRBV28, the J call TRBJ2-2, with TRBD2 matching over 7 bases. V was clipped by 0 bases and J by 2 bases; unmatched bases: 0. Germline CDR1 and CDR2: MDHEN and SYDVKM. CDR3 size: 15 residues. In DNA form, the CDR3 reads TGTGCCAGCAGTTTATGGACTAGCAACACCGGGGAGCTGTTTTTT. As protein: CASSLWTSNTGELFF. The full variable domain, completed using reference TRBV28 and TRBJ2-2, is DVKVTQSSRYLVKRTGEKVFLECVQDMDHENMFWYRQDPGLGLRLIYFSYDVKMKEKGDIPEGYSVSREKKERFSLILESASTNQTSMYLCASSLWTSNTGELFFGEGSRLTVL.

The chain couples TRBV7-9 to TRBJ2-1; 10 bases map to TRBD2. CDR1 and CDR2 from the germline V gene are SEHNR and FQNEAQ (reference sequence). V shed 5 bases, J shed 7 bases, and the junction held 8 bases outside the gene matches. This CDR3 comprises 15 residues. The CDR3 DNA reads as TGTGCCAGCAGCCCCGGACTAGCGGCTACGAATGAGCAGTTCTTC. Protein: CASSPGLAATNEQFF.

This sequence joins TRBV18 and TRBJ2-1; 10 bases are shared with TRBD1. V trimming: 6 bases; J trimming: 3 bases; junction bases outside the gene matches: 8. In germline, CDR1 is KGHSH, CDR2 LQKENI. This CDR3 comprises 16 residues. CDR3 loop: CASSPFGTGDYNEQFF. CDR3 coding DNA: TGTGCCAGCTCCCCTTTCGGGACAGGGGACTACAATGAGCAGTTCTTC. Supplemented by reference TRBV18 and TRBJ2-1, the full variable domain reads NAGVMQNPRHLVRRRGQEARLRCSPMKGHSHVYWYRQLPEEGLKFMVYLQKENIIDESGMPKERFSAEFPKEGPSILRIQQVVRGDSAAYFCASSPFGTGDYNEQFFGPGTRLTVL.